This T cell receptor beta chain was captured by sequencing in a study of blood T cell repertoires in COVID-19 (TCRdb year 2020). For the study in its entirety: Samples from collaborators originated in the United States, Italy and Spain and spanned both the acute and convalescent phases of COVID-19. Nearly every sample came with metadata listing a de-identified subject ID, COVID-19 status, age in years and sex. The material from the prospective study consisted of cDNA or gDNA derived from T cells, B-cell-depleted T cells, or PBMCs. Where HLA class I and class II types were available, the types were taken from metadata supplied by the sample provider, not from assay-based typing. The dataset comprised deeply sampled blood TCRbeta repertoires from subjects exposed to, actively infected with, or recovered from COVID-19. The samples were drawn from the first 160 participants of the ongoing ImmuneRACE study and from 950 to 1,500 subjects provided by 6 global collaborators. The repertoires were made available in a free public database intended to serve as a resource for research on the immune response to SARS-CoV-2. Study-wide findings and limitations: The quantity of clinical and demographic metadata differed by source and by participant and was supplied without curation.

The collaborating institutions used their own protocols to collect whole blood in K2EDTA tubes. For TCRbeta analysis, collaborators shipped samples as frozen whole blood, isolated PBMCs, or DNA extracted from either of those sample types. Its CDR3 holds 15 amino acids, cysteine through phenylalanine. The sequence is cut down to CDR3 DNA, 45 bases in frame from base 1. From a lookup of the germline V gene (reference sequence), CDR1 and CDR2 are LGHDT and YNNKEL. A distance of 11 bases separates the germline ends of V and J, which lose 1 base and 2 bases respectively. TCRbeta CDR3 regions were amplified from genomic DNA using the immunoSEQ Assay, a bias-controlled multiplex PCR. The authors' analysis ran thus. Nucleated cell counts per sample were estimated from amplification of reference gene primers within the assay. To quantify the absolute abundance of each unique TCRbeta CDR3 rearrangement, sequence reads were collapsed and filtered. Productive Simpson clonality was computed per sample as the square root of Simpson's diversity index over productive rearrangements. This immuneACCESS table, as held by TCRdb, lists in-frame sequences with V and J called but not all clones. Of the missing ones, under half trace to an unresolved V gene in checked studies; the others have no known cause. V and J calls and clone size are given by that table; D and trimming were obtained from the DNA. The sample records around 60,000 clones, 80% to 90% of which are singletons. The top ten constitute approximately 15% of the sample.

This clone was seen only once. The target of this receptor is not known. No qualities accompany the bases; no much larger clone lies one base away. Recombination linked TRBV3-1 (or the pseudogene TRBV3-2) to TRBJ2-5; TRBD2 is a weak D gene call, 6 bases matching. This TCR was recovered from an elderly man with acute or convalescent COVID-19. Sequencing input: peripheral blood. CDR3 loop: CASSQASGGQETQYF. The DNA reads as follows: TGTGCCAGCAGCCAAGCCTCCGGGGGTCAAGAGACCCAGTACTTC.